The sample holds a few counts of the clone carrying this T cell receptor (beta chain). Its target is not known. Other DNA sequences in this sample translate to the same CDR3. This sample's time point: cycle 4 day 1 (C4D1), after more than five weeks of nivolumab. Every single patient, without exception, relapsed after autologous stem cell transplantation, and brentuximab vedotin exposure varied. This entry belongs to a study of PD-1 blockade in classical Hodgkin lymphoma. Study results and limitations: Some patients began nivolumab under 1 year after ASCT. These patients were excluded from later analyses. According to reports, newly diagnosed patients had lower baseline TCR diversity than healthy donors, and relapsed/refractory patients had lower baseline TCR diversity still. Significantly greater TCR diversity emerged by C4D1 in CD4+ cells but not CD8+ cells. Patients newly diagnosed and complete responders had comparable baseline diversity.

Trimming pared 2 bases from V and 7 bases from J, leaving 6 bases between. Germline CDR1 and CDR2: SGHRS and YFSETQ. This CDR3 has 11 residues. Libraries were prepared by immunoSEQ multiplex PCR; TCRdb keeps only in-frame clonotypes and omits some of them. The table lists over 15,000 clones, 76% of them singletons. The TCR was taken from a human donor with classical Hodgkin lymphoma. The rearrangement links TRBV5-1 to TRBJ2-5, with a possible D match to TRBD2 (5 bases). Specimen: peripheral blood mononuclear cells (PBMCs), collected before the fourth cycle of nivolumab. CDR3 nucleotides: TGCGCCAGCAGCTTAGAGGGGACCCAGTACTTC. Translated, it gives CASSLEGTQYF.